This TCR beta chain was captured by sequencing in a study of blood T cells in healthy people across ages. The study's findings and limits: Since the PBMCs were unsorted, naive and antigen-experienced cells could not be conclusively compared.

The use of a sample-barcoded 5' primer and a J-beta primer mix characterized a second PCR of about 7 to 12 cycles. TCRdb itself ran the 5' RACE reads through MiXCR, one entry per CDR3 protein. The sample has hundreds of thousands of distinct CDR3 sequences, more than 40% seen once. Turning to this clonotype: Its antigen is not known.

The sample was blood. The sequence was collected from a man aged 55 to 70 in good health.

The CDR3 region has the DNA TGTGCCAGCAGTTACCCCCCGACAGGGACCAAGACATATGGCTACACCTTC. Its protein is CASSYPPTGTKTYGYTF. The J gene is TRBJ1-2, the V gene TRBV6-2 or TRBV6-3; TRBD1 matches at 7 bases. The germline V gene has CDR1 MNHEY and CDR2 SVGEGT. V dropped 2 bases and J dropped 5; count of bases not matched to a gene: 14. The CDR3 is 17 residues long.